The clone carrying this TCR beta chain was observed a single time. Its antigen is currently unknown. The data are from a study of T cell repertoires in cytomegalovirus infection. Study-level information: CMV epitopes used comprised recently identified HLA-C-restricted ones and well-studied HLA-B-restricted ones. In public TCR beta signatures, there were indications of both CMV infection and matching HLA type.

Whole-study results and caveats: In two of eight donors, the top clonotype was HLA-C-restricted CMV-specific.

The CDR3 is made up of 14 amino acids. Trimming removed 0 bases from V and 8 bases from J, with 11 bases in between. Germline CDR1 is MNHEY and CDR2 is SVGAGI. TCRdb processed the reads anew with MiXCR; each CDR3 protein has one entry. Of around 800,000 distinct CDR3 sequences in the sample, approximately 30% are singletons; the top ten hold around 12%. The clonotype comes from a human donor in good health (CMV status not recorded). Some clones in this sample may be carry-over from other donors' samples. The source was cultured CD8+ T cells from PBMCs, collected from culture after CMV antigen stimulation. V and J are TRBV6-5 and TRBJ2-1; D might be TRBD2 (7 bases). CDR3 DNA: TGTGCCAGCAGTTACTCGAGGGGGGGCTATGAGCAGTTCTTC. Amino acid sequence: CASSYSRGGYEQFF.